The T cell receptor (beta chain) described here comes from a study of blood T cell repertoires in COVID-19. Study as a whole: The origin of the acute and convalescent COVID-19 samples was the United States, Italy and Spain.

The table came from immunoSEQ multiplex PCR; TCRdb's copy has only in-frame clones and leaves some out. The repertoire consists of fewer than 200,000 clones, with around 73% occurring once and the leading ten covering approximately 15%. CDR3 length equals 14 residues. CDR1 and CDR2 from the germline V gene are SGDLS and YYNGEE. V lost 2 bases to trimming and J lost 8 bases, with 13 bases between them. This clone was observed once. The study drew participants aged about 18 to 89 years from 20 to 30 US areas. Grouping used clinical history reported by participants in a survey and questionnaire. All recovered Cohort 3 donors got two negative PCRs, got clearance, or saw symptom resolution.

The chain links TRBV9 to TRBJ2-2; a possible D gene is TRBD2 (6 bases). This sequence originates from a woman aged 45-65 years who had recovered from COVID-19. The sequenced sample consisted of PBMCs or T cells enriched from blood (not recorded which). The CDR3: CASSVGSSAGELFF. The CDR3, as DNA: TGTGCCAGCAGCGTTGGCTCTAGCGCTGGGGAGCTGTTTTTT.